Below are 11 T cell receptor beta chains sequenced from a single sample in a study of cytomegalovirus exposure and HLA in healthy donors. It was with 60 Vbeta and 13 Jbeta primers that the PCR ran. Generated by immunoSEQ multiplex PCR, the TCRdb table keeps only in-frame clones and is missing some. Here the sample spans 120,000 or so clones, about 80% being singletons. The sequenced material came from PBMCs. The receptors were gathered from a man between 25 and 39 years old in good health and CMV-seronegative.

The chain recombines TRBV7-9 with TRBJ2-7; the match to TRBD1 covers 7 bases. This CDR3 comprises 15 residues. The germline V gene encodes CDR1 SEHNR and CDR2 FQNEAQ (reference sequence). The trim removed 3 bases at V and 3 bases at J, leaving 8 bases unmatched. The DNA of the CDR3 is TGTGCCAGCAGCTTCGACAGGGTAGTGAGCTACGAGCAGTACTTC. Encoded protein: CASSFDRVVSYEQYF.

This chain uses TRBV5-1 with TRBJ2-2; TRBD2 matches 8 bases. The J segment lost 1 base and the V segment lost 4 bases, leaving 15 bases of the junction unmatched. This CDR3 has 19 residues. CDR1 and CDR2 from the germline V gene are SGHRS and YFSETQ. The CDR3 coding sequence is TGCGCCAGCAGCACGATCTCTACCGTCGGGACTAGGAACACCGGGGAGCTGTTTTTT. It yields the protein CASSTISTVGTRNTGELFF. Full variable domain (missing parts from reference TRBV5-1 and TRBJ2-2): KAGVTQTPRYLIKTRGQQVTLSCSPISGHRSVSWYQQTPGQGLQFLFEYFSETQRNKGNFPGRFSGRQFSNSRSEMNVSTLELGDSALYLCASSTISTVGTRNTGELFFGEGSRLTVL.

The chain joins TRBV18 to TRBJ1-3; 7 positions match TRBD1. The V and J ends lost 6 bases and 2 bases, in that order; junction bases with no gene match: 7. CDR1 KGHSH and CDR2 LQKENI come from the germline V gene. This CDR3 comprises 15 residues. The CDR3 bases are TGTGCCAGCTCGCCCACAGGGGATACTGGAAACACCATATATTTT. The encoded protein is CASSPTGDTGNTIYF.

V is TRBV4-2 and J is TRBJ1-2; unclear D gene. The CDR3 sequence is 13 residues long. Trimming removed 0 bases from V and 4 bases from J, with 6 bases in between. The V gene's germline CDR1 is LGHNA and CDR2 YNFKEQ. The CDR3 reads CASSQDGSYGYTF. DNA of the CDR3: TGTGCCAGCAGCCAAGATGGTAGCTATGGCTACACCTTC.

This clone came up a few times. This chain connects TRBV29-1 to TRBJ1-4, with 9 bases aligning to TRBD1. This CDR3 has 13 residues. The V gene's germline CDR1 is SQVTM and CDR2 ANQGSEA. V shed 7 bases and J 8 bases; nucleotides not matched to a gene: 8. The CDR3 bases are TGCAGCGCCAAGACAGGGGGGGACGAAAAACTGTTTTTT. Protein: CSAKTGGDEKLFF.

The genes are TRBV5-8 and TRBJ1-1; D ambiguous. The CDR3 has 12 amino acids. V lost 5 bases and J lost 4, with 9 bases in between. Germline values: CDR1 SGHTS, CDR2 YDEGEE. The CDR3 DNA is TGTGCCAGCAGTCAGGATAGCACTGAAGCTTTCTTT. Its translation: CASSQDSTEAFF.

This chain links TRBV9 with TRBJ2-1; D is perhaps TRBD1 (7 bases). Germline values: CDR1 SGDLS, CDR2 YYNGEE. The CDR3 spans 15 residues. With 3 bases removed from V and 2 bases from J, the gap between germline ends came to 12 bases. The CDR3 is CASSGQGGTYNEQFF. In nucleotides, the CDR3 is TGTGCCAGCAGCGGACAGGGAGGAACCTACAATGAGCAGTTCTTC.

This chain uses TRBV9 with TRBJ2-3, with 12 nucleotides matching TRBD2. The trim removed 3 bases at V and 0 bases at J, leaving 8 bases unmatched. The germline gives CDR1 SGDLS, CDR2 YYNGEE. The length of the CDR3 is 18 residues. CDR3 sequence: CASSAGLAGTTSTDTQYF. In DNA, the CDR3 is TGTGCCAGCAGCGCCGGACTAGCGGGAACCACTAGCACAGATACGCAGTATTTT.

J is TRBJ2-7 and V is TRBV6-5; TRBD1 matches 8 bases. CDR1 is MNHEY, CDR2 SVGAGI, per germline. The CDR3 sequence is 14 residues long. V gave up 5 bases and J gave up 2 bases; unmatched junction bases: 5. The CDR3 loop reads CASSQTGAPYEQYF. The CDR3 DNA reads as TGTGCCAGCAGTCAGACAGGGGCCCCCTACGAGCAGTACTTC.

V and J are TRBV28 and TRBJ1-2, with TRBD1 as a possible D gene (5 bases). Germline V gene data show CDR1 as MDHEN and CDR2 as SYDVKM. V was pared by 7 bases and J by 6 bases, with 18 bases between. CDR3 size: 14 residues. This CDR3 reads CASIGGLISDGYTF. Here the CDR3 DNA reads TGTGCCAGCATCGGGGGTTTGATATCGGATGGCTACACCTTC.

This clone was recorded a few times. The chain is built from TRBV18 and TRBJ2-2; TRBD2 aligns across 7 bases. Germline CDR1 reads KGHSH; CDR2 reads LQKENI. This CDR3 is built from 14 residues. J was trimmed by 1 base and V by 8 bases; bases with no gene match: 4. CDR3: CASLSGVNTGELFF. Here the CDR3 DNA reads TGTGCCAGCCTCAGCGGGGTGAACACCGGGGAGCTGTTTTTT.